Listed here are 20 T cell receptor beta chains from one sample, sequenced in a study of CD8+CD57+ T cells in acquired aplastic anemia (dated by TCRdb to between 2017 and 2018). TCRdb shows the sequencer as Illumina HiSeq 2000. Profiling of TCR beta VDJ combinations and CDR3 sequences used genomic DNA as the template. TCRdb reprocessing: public reads trimmed at Q25 with fastp, clones called with MiXCR, in-frame beta chains kept. Each record represents a unique CDR3 protein, reported with the most common genes and DNA among its rows. This sample lists 200,000 to 300,000 distinct CDR3 sequences; around 82% were detected once. The top ten hold approximately 40% of the sample. The patients picked for sequencing were ones in whom flow cytometry had shown an expansion of CD8+CD57+ cells. Sequencing was performed on sorted CD4+, CD8+, or CD8+CD57+ T cells (not recorded which) from PBMCs. The receptors stem from a human donor with aplastic anemia.

On this clonotype: It is unclear where the CDR3 begins or ends on the DNA, so no DNA is shown, and the CDR3 is as TCRdb lists it. This chain links TRBV7-3 with TRBJ2-3. Germline CDR1 and CDR2: SGHTA and FQGTGA. The CDR3 length is 14 residues, termini included. CDR3 sequence reads: CASSFYSTDTQYFF.

The chain uses TRBV2 and TRBJ2-2; no clear D. V was shortened by 8 bases and J by 7 bases, with 11 bases between the two germline ends. Germline V gene sequence: CDR1 SNHLY, CDR2 FYNNEI. CDR3 size: 12 residues. CDR3 sequence (DNA): TGTGCCAGCGGCAACGGTAGCGGGGAGCTGTTTTTT. Its translation is CASGNGSGELFF. The variable domain in full, completed from reference TRBV2 and TRBJ2-2, reads EPEVTQTPSHQVTQMGQEVILRCVPISNHLYFYWYRQILGQKVEFLVSFYNNEISEKSEIFDDQFSVERPDGSNFTLKIRSTKLEDSAMYFCASGNGSGELFFGEGSRLTVL.

Comments on this clonotype: One junction end does not reproduce the germline sequence, and a read error may be involved. The rearrangement links TRBV7-2 to TRBJ2-3; TRBD2 aligns across 12 bases. The CDR3 totals 15 residues. Germline CDR1 reads SGHTA; CDR2 reads FQGNSA. The CDR3 region is CASSLGLAGTATQYF. The CDR3 bases are TGTGCCAGCAGTTTAGGACTAGCGGGAACAGCTACGCAGTATTTT.

The gene calls are TRBV9 and TRBJ1-1; D not certain. The CDR3 contains 15 residues. V was cut by 0 bases and J by 11 bases, with 20 bases left in between. Germline CDR1 and CDR2: SGDLS and YYNGEE. CDR3 in DNA: TGTGCCAGCAGCGTAGGGCTCTCGGGAAATCATGACGCTTTCTTT. This sequence encodes CASSVGLSGNHDAFF. Based on the CDR3 plus reference TRBV9 and TRBJ1-1, the full variable domain is DSGVTQTPKHLITATGQRVTLRCSPRSGDLSVYWYQQSLDQGLQFLIQYYNGEERAKGNILERFSAQQFPDLHSELNLSSLELGDSALYFCASSVGLSGNHDAFFGQGTRLTVV.

Note on this clonotype: A read error is likely, as this CDR3 ends without the conserved phenylalanine or tryptophan. No DNA is shown, since the ends of the CDR3 on it are uncertain; the CDR3 is the one TCRdb lists. The rearrangement uses TRBV7-9 and TRBJ2-7; the table's D call of TRBD1 was not tested on the DNA. Germline assignment: CDR1 SEHNR and CDR2 FQNEAQ (reference sequence). The CDR3 region is 11 residues in length, termini included. The CDR3 spells CASSFGTENYY.

The chain uses TRBV7-8 and TRBJ2-7; no reliable D call. V dropped 3 bases and J dropped 1 base, with 22 bases sitting between them. Per germline, CDR1 SGHVS and CDR2 FQNEAQ. The CDR3 extends over 18 amino acids. CDR3: CASSFEPDGAALSYEQYV. The CDR3 bases are TGTGCCAGCAGCTTTGAGCCAGACGGCGCAGCCCTTTCCTACGAGCAGTACGTC.

This chain uses TRBV24-1 with TRBJ1-4, with 8 positions matching TRBD1. The CDR3 length is 18 residues. Per germline, CDR1 KGHDR and CDR2 SFDVKD. V gave up 3 bases and J gave up 8 bases; unmatched junction bases: 16. The CDR3 spells CATSDAGVGTGAIEKLFF. In DNA, the CDR3 is TGTGCCACCAGTGATGCAGGCGTAGGGACAGGCGCTATCGAAAAACTGTTTTTT.

The chain joins TRBV7-6 to TRBJ1-1; 8 nucleotides line up with TRBD1. Germline trimming cut 6 bases from V and 11 bases from J; bases unmatched to any gene: 17. This CDR3 has 15 residues. The germline V gene encodes CDR1 SGHVS and CDR2 FNYEAQ. The CDR3 DNA reads TGTGCCAGCAGTTCAGACAGGGGCAAGACACCCCTCGCTTTCTTT. Translated: CASSSDRGKTPLAFF.

With respect to this clonotype: The CDR3 end shows no conserved phenylalanine or tryptophan, and so a read error is likely. No DNA is shown, since the ends of the CDR3 on it are uncertain; the CDR3 is the one TCRdb lists. V and J are TRBV2 and TRBJ2-3; the table's D call of TRBD1 was not tested on the DNA. Germline V gene lookup returns CDR1 SNHLY and CDR2 FYNNEI. With termini counted, the CDR3 has 13 amino acids. The CDR3 loop reads CARGTRGTQNHYL.

Of note for this clonotype: The junction differs from germline at one of its ends, possibly a read error. The chain employs TRBV7-6 and TRBJ2-5; 7 nucleotides align to TRBD1. The CDR3 covers 14 residues. Germline V lookup: CDR1 SGHVS, CDR2 FNYEAQ. CDR3 nucleotide sequence: TGTGCCAGCAGCAAACGGACAGGCCGCACAGCTACGCACTTC. Residues: CASSKRTGRTATHF.

J is TRBJ2-7 and V is TRBV7-9; 9 positions match TRBD2. With 3 bases clipped from V and 11 bases from J, the junction kept 14 bases outside the gene matches. This CDR3 spans 15 amino acids. Germline assignment: CDR1 SEHNR and CDR2 FQNEAQ (reference sequence). The CDR3 reads CASSFQRSGGPDEYV. The CDR3 coding sequence is TGTGCCAGCAGCTTTCAAAGAAGCGGGGGGCCCGATGAGTACGTC.

The genes are TRBV5-4 and TRBJ2-7; tentative D call: TRBD2 (6 bases). V was trimmed by 0 bases and J by 6 bases, leaving 10 bases between them. Germline-derived CDR1 and CDR2 are SGHNT and YYREEE (reference sequence). The CDR3 spans 13 residues. The CDR3 DNA follows: TGTGCCAGCAGCTTGGCCCGGGGGAGCGAGCAGTACTTC. Amino acids: CASSLARGSEQYF.

Here the CDR3 DNA reads TGTGCCACCAGTGGCCGAGGCCTACCCTTCTACGAGCAGTACGTC. Residues: CATSGRGLPFYEQYV. This chain joins TRBV15 and TRBJ2-7, with D unclear. Germline CDR1 reads LNHNV; CDR2 reads YYDKDF (reference sequence). Trimming took off 6 bases at V and 3 bases at J, with 18 bases between the two ends. The CDR3 runs to 15 residues.

The chain uses TRBV11-2 and TRBJ1-1; 8 nucleotides align to TRBD1. Per the germline V gene, CDR1 is SGHAT and CDR2 is FQNNGV. Germline trimming cut 6 bases from V and 3 bases from J; bases unmatched to any gene: 12. CDR3 length equals 16 residues. CDR3 DNA sequence: TGTGCCAGCAGGGAACTTAGGACAGGGCTATACACTGAAGCTTTCTTT. As protein: CASRELRTGLYTEAFF.

This clonotype was counted once. The rearrangement links TRBV7-3 to TRBJ2-7; 9 bases are shared with TRBD1. The CDR3 is 14 amino acids. The germline CDR1 and CDR2 sequences are SGHTA and FQGTGA. V gave up 0 bases and J gave up 3 bases; unmatched junction bases: 0. This chain's CDR3 is CASSLTGQGYEQYF. The CDR3 coding sequence is TGTGCCAGCAGCTTAACGGGACAGGGCTACGAGCAGTACTTC. The variable domain in full, with the rest retrieved from reference TRBV7-3 and TRBJ2-7, is GAGVSQTPSNKVTEKGKYVELRCDPISGHTALYWYRQSLGQGPEFLIYFQGTGAADDSGLPNDRFFAVRPEGSVSTLKIQRTERGDSAVYLCASSLTGQGYEQYFGPGTRLTVT.

As regards this clonotype: The conserved closing phenylalanine or tryptophan is absent in this CDR3, likely reflecting a read error. No DNA is shown, since the ends of the CDR3 on it are uncertain; the CDR3 is the one TCRdb lists. The chain is built from TRBV7-9 and TRBJ2-2; TRBD2, the table's D call, lacks a check against the DNA. Germline V lookup: CDR1 SEHNR, CDR2 FQNEAQ (reference sequence). The CDR3 length is 12 residues, termini included. CDR3 amino acids: CASSLAERLSSY.

The genes are TRBV7-4 and TRBJ2-3; tentative D call: TRBD2 (6 bases). Germline assignment: CDR1 SGHVT and CDR2 SQSDAQ. The CDR3 length is 13 residues. Trimming left V 3 bases short and J 6 bases short, with 10 bases between. The CDR3 DNA reads TGTGCCAGCAGCTTCGGGAGTTACGATACGCAGTATTTT. It specifies CASSFGSYDTQYF.

J is TRBJ2-3 and V is TRBV12-5; TRBD2 matches 9 bases. V gave up 3 bases and J gave up 3 bases; unmatched junction bases: 4. This CDR3 is 15 amino acids long. Germline V CDR1 and CDR2: LGHNT, FRNRAP. The CDR3 DNA reads TGTGCTAGTGGTTTAGGTAGCGGGAGAACAGATACGCAGTATTTT. It codes for CASGLGSGRTDTQYF.

This clonotype is a singleton in its sample. At one end, the junction sequence differs from germline, possibly due to a read error. This chain links TRBV11-1 with TRBJ2-3, with D perhaps matching TRBD1 or TRBD2 (5 bases each). The germline V gene has CDR1 SGHAT and CDR2 FQDESV (reference sequence). The CDR3 spans 13 residues. The DNA for the CDR3 is TGTGCCACCAGCAGAGAATGGGGGGATACGCAGTATTTT. Protein sequence: CATSREWGDTQYF.

This clonotype was seen only once. The genes are TRBV5-5 and TRBJ1-1; D is ambiguous. CDR3 length: 16 amino acids. Trimming removed 0 bases at V and 8 bases at J, with 20 bases between. CDR1 and CDR2 from the germline V gene are SGHKS and YYEKEE (reference sequence). CDR3 bases: TGTGCCAGCAGCTTGGATTTGGTGGGGTCTGGGCGGGAAGCTTTCTTT. As protein: CASSLDLVGSGREAFF. Full variable domain (missing parts from reference TRBV5-5 and TRBJ1-1): DAGVTQSPTHLIKTRGQQVTLRCSPISGHKSVSWYQQVLGQGPQFIFQYYEKEERGRGNFPDRFSARQFPNYSSELNVNALLLGDSALYLCASSLDLVGSGREAFFGQGTRLTVV.